Detailed here is one T cell receptor (beta chain). Its antigen remains unidentified. No base quality values were provided; no much bigger clone lies one nucleotide off. These data are taken from a study of blood T cell repertoires in COVID-19 (dated by TCRdb to 2018 to 2021). Regarding the complete study: The collaborator samples originated in the United States, Italy and Spain and spanned the acute and convalescent phases of COVID-19. Subjects who had been exposed to COVID-19, were actively infected with it, or had recovered from it provided the deeply sampled blood TCRbeta repertoires that made up the dataset. The prospective study material was composed of cDNA or gDNA derived from T cells, B-cell-depleted T cells, or PBMCs. The samples were drawn from two sources: the first 160 participants of the ongoing ImmuneRACE study, and 1,200 or so subjects contributed by 6 global collaborators. The repertoires were released in a freely available public database intended as a resource for research on the immune response to SARS-CoV-2. Sample metadata almost always included a de-identified subject ID, COVID-19 status, age in years and sex. Where available, HLA class I and class II types were taken from metadata supplied by the sample provider and were not determined by assay-based typing. Here is what the overall study found, with its caveats: How much clinical and demographic metadata was included differed by source and by participant, and the metadata was provided uncurated.

One collaborating source in Seattle enrolled patients during active infection and followed them longitudinally through the course of disease. Whole blood was collected in K2EDTA tubes by collaborating institutions according to the institutions' own protocols. Collaborator samples were shipped for TCRbeta analysis as frozen whole blood, isolated PBMCs, or DNA extracted from either sample type. There are 14 amino acids in the CDR3, from cysteine to phenylalanine inclusive. Of the read, only the CDR3 DNA is kept; its 42 bases are in frame from base 1. Looking up the germline V gene yields CDR1 SGHRS and CDR2 YFSETQ. V lost 3 bases and J lost 5 bases, and the count of bases not matched to a germline gene is 7. TCRbeta CDR3 regions were amplified from genomic DNA by means of the immunoSEQ Assay, a bias-controlled multiplex PCR. The study's own analysis went as follows. Nucleated cell counts per sample were estimated from amplification of reference gene primers within the assay. Sequence reads were collapsed and filtered to measure the absolute abundance of every unique TCRbeta CDR3 rearrangement. For each sample, productive Simpson clonality was calculated by taking the square root of Simpson's diversity index across productive rearrangements. The clones in this table, taken by TCRdb from immuneACCESS, are in-frame only. Not every clone is retained; where verified, under half of the shortfall comes from an unresolved V gene, and the cause of the rest is unknown. Clone size and the V and J calls come from that table; the DNA yielded D and trimming. The sample yields roughly 200,000 clones; 70% to 80% were counted once. Roughly 5.6% of the sample lies in the top ten.

The rearranged segments are TRBV5-1 and TRBJ1-2; TRBD1 agrees with 7 junctional bases. Input material: peripheral blood. This clonotype was sampled from a woman in her forties with COVID-19, enrolled during active disease. The base sequence is TGCGCCAGCAGCTCTTCTCCGGGACAGTATGGCTACACCTTC. Translation gives CASSSSPGQYGYTF.